The entry below gives a single T cell receptor (beta chain) sequence along with its context. Its antigen remains unknown. The CDR3 extends over 13 amino acids. J gave up 9 bases and V 7 bases, and 10 bases lay outside the gene matches. The V gene's germline CDR1 is MNHEY and CDR2 SVGEGT. The data originate from a study of blood T cells in healthy people across ages. For the study at large: The capture of about one barcoded beta molecule per two T cells was achieved by template switching. Study-wide results and caveats: Naive T cell percentage strongly correlated with TCR beta diversity.

Then a second PCR, running roughly 6 to 12 cycles, was carried out with a sample-barcoded 5' primer and a J-beta primer mix. TCRdb itself ran the 5' RACE reads through MiXCR, one entry per CDR3 protein. The sample has about 630,000 distinct CDR3 sequences, 20% to 25% seen once. The V and J genes are TRBV6-2 or TRBV6-3 and TRBJ2-5; 8 nucleotides match TRBD2. The sequencing input was blood. This clonotype was obtained from a man aged 65 to 85 in good health. In nucleotides, the CDR3 is TGTGCCAGCAAGCAATTCGCGGGGGGTCCCCAGTACTTC. Protein product: CASKQFAGGPQYF.